A selection of T cell receptor beta chains follows, all from one sample in a study of blood T cell repertoires in COVID-19. Clones were read by immunoSEQ multiplex PCR, and TCRdb kept only the in-frame ones, dropping some. The repertoire includes roughly 230,000 clones, about 86% of them detected once, and 3.4% sits in the top ten. Specimen: PBMCs or T cells enriched from blood (not recorded which). Every receptor here comes from a man aged 45 to 65 who had recovered from COVID-19. The CDR3 runs from the conserved cysteine through the conserved F or W. D genes are given only for firm matches.

d_call cdr3_length v_call cdr3_aa
TRBD2 14 TRBV5-4 CASSLRPGGNEQYF
TRBD2 15 TRBV19 CASSISGSPGYEQFF
TRBD2 14 TRBV25-1 CASSLSGANYEQYF
TRBD1 16 TRBV3-1/TRBV3-2 CASSQGWRTGVYEQYF
. 16 TRBV4-2 CASSQDVQGGEYEQYF
. 17 TRBV28 CASSLFLDRLAGREQFF
. 13 TRBV28 CASKPGNTYEQYF
TRBD1 14 TRBV5-1 CASSTGQGRETQYF
. 13 TRBV29-1 CSAKKGTNEKLFF
TRBD1 19 TRBV6-1 CASSDLTGGSGSSTDTQYF
. 14 TRBV7-8 CASSFRESGNTIYF
TRBD1 16 TRBV7-9 CASSLSRTGTNYGYTF
. 15 TRBV11-1 CASSQGTFMNTEAFF
TRBD2 15 TRBV10-1 CASSERTSGRRVQYF
TRBD2 16 TRBV12-5 CASGSSGRGGTDTQYF
. 12 TRBV9 CASSVSGDEQFF
. 14 TRBV7-2 CASSPSADGNIQYF
TRBD1 14 TRBV11-2 CASSLGRTGNGYTF
TRBD1 15 TRBV5-1 CASSTGQGVKNIQYF
. 16 TRBV9 CASSVLRHSSYNEQFF
. 14 TRBV4-2 CASSQVGGEGELFF
TRBD1 15 TRBV9 CASSARTGVTDTQYF
. 13 TRBV5-4 CASTPGGDNEQFF
. 16 TRBV4-1 CASSQEDGGGNQPQHF
. 13 TRBV19 CASSIGPGGEQYF
. 14 TRBV24-1 CGRGGDKSNQPQHF
TRBD1 14 TRBV19 CASRPQGEIRGYTF
. 13 TRBV27 CASSLTGVYGYTF
TRBD1 15 TRBV5-1 CASNPGTVYNYGYTF
. 12 TRBV7-9 CASSLERLSQYF
. 15 TRBV14 CASSPGVSRYYGYTF
TRBD2 16 TRBV11-2 CASSLVRLAGDNEQFF
. 15 TRBV9 CASSVGDTSNQPQHF
. 17 TRBV5-1 CASSLNGQKNSNQPQHF
TRBD2 17 TRBV7-2 CASSTRGAGGRRETQYF
. 13 TRBV5-5 CASSLARRNEQFF
. 12 TRBV29-1 CSVQQGTHEQYF
. 15 TRBV4-2 CASSQLPGSSYEQYF
. 13 TRBV6-5 CASTGIGNTEAFF
. 12 TRBV2 CASSGSGNTIYF
. 11 TRBV3-1/TRBV3-2 CASSTGLGQFF
. 15 TRBV10-3 CAISEGGSYNSPLHF
. 14 TRBV24-1 CATSDSGGNYGYTF
TRBD1 14 TRBV7-9 CASSLGQGRTEAFF
. 13 TRBV5-1 CATATIPGNTIYF
TRBD1 15 TRBV5-1 CASSLSTGMNTEAFF
TRBD1 14 TRBV5-8 CASRTTGAVEKLFF
. 16 TRBV19 CASSIRARGNTGELFF
. 16 TRBV19 CASRIWQTTGIYGYTF
. 14 TRBV4-2 CASSSYRVGEKLFF
TRBD2 18 TRBV9 CASSVATGLGSGADTQYF
. 14 TRBV5-8 CASSYGQMNTEAFF
TRBD2 19 TRBV9 CASSVWWTSGGYEQETQYF
TRBD1 13 TRBV24-1 CATSDGQEETQYF
. 15 TRBV19 CASSRAEGVSYEQYF
TRBD1 16 TRBV10-2 CASTTIKGQGPDTQYF
TRBD1 16 TRBV5-6 CASSLATRAGGYEQYF
. 15 TRBV18 CASSPATSRGETQYF
TRBD2 18 TRBV7-9 CASSGSGTSGSSYNEQFF